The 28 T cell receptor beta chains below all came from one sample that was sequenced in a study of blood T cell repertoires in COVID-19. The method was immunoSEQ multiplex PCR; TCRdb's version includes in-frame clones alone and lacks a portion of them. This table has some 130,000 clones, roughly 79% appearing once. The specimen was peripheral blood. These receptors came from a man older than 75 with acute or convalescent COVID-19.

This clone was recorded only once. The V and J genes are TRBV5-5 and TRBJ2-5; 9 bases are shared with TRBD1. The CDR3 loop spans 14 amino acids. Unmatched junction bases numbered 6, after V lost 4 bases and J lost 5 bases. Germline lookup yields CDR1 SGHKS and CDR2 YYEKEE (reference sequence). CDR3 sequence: CASSGQGTRETQYF. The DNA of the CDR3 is TGTGCCAGCAGCGGACAGGGGACAAGGGAGACCCAGTACTTC.

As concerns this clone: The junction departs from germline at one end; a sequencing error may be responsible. The CDR3 DNA reads as TGTGCCAGCAGTTTCCCGGGACAGGGCTTACATTTT. It codes for CASSFPGQGLHF. The chain couples TRBV27 to TRBJ1-3; 9 bases map to TRBD1. Germline V gene lookup returns CDR1 MNHEY and CDR2 SMNVEV (reference sequence). This CDR3 is 12 amino acids long.

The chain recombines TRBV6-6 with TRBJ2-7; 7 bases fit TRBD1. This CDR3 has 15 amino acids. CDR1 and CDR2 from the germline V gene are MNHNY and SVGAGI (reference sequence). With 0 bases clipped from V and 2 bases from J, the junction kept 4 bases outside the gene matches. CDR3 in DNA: TGTGCCAGCAGTTACTCTGGGCAGGGGGCCTACGAGCAGTACTTC. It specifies CASSYSGQGAYEQYF.

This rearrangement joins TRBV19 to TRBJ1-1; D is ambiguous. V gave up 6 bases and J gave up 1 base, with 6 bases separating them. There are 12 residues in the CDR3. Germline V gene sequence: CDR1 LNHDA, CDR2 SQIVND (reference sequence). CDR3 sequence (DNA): TGTGCCAGTAGACAGCCGAACACTGAAGCTTTCTTT. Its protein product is CASRQPNTEAFF.

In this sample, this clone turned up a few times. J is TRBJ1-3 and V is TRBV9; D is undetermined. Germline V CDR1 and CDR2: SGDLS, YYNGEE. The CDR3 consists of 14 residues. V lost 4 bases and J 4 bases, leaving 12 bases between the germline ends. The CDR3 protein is CASSPSSRGNTIYF. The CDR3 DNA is TGTGCCAGCAGCCCCTCCTCGCGGGGAAACACCATATATTTT.

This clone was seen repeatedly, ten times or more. The CDR3 region is CAISESWPEAFF. The CDR3 coding sequence is TGTGCCATCAGTGAGTCGTGGCCTGAAGCTTTCTTT. The chain uses TRBV10-3 and TRBJ1-1; D unclear. The germline gives CDR1 ENHRY, CDR2 SYGVKD. The CDR3 runs to 12 residues. Trimming pared 0 bases from V and 6 bases from J, leaving 5 bases between.

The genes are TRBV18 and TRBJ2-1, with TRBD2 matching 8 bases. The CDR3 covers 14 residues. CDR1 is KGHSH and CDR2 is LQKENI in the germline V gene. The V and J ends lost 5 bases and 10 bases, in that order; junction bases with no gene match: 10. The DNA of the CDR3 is TGTGCCAGCTCATCCTCCCCGGGGGGGAGAGAGCAGTTCTTC. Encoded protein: CASSSSPGGREQFF.

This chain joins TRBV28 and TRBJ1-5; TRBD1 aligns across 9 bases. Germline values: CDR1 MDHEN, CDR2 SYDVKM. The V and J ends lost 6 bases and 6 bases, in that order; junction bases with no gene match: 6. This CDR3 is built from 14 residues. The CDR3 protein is CASRTGTGTQPQHF. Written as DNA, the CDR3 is TGTGCCAGCAGAACCGGGACAGGGACTCAGCCCCAGCATTTT.

CDR3 loop: CASRTDTYNSPLHF. The DNA for the CDR3 is TGTGCCAGCCGTACCGACACCTATAATTCACCCCTCCACTTT. V gene TRBV27 combines with J gene TRBJ1-6; D uncertain. V shed 8 bases and J shed 2 bases, with 10 bases lying between them. CDR1 is MNHEY and CDR2 is SMNVEV in the germline V gene (reference sequence). CDR3 length equals 14 residues.

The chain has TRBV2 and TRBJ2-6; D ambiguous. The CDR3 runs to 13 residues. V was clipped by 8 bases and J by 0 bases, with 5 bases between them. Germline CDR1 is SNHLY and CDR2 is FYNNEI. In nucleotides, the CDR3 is TGTGCCAGCGCAGGCTCTGGGGCCAACGTCCTGACTTTC. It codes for CASAGSGANVLTF.

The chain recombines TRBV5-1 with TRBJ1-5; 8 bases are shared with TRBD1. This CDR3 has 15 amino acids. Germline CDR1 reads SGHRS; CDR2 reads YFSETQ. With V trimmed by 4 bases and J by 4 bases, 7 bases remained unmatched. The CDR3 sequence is CASSPWTGRNQPQHF. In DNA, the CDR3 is TGCGCCAGCAGCCCTTGGACAGGGAGGAATCAGCCCCAGCATTTT.

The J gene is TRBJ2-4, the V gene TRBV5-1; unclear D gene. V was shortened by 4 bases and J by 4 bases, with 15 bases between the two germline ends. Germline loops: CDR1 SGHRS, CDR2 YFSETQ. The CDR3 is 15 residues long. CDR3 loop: CASSPTGAHKNIQYF. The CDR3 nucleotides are TGCGCCAGCAGCCCTACGGGTGCTCATAAAAACATTCAGTACTTC.

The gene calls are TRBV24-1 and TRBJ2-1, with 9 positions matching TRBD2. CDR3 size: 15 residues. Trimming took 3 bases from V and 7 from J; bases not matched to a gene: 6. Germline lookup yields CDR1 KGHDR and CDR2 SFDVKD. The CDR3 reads CATSDRAGGQNEQFF. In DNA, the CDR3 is TGTGCCACCAGTGATCGAGCGGGGGGCCAGAATGAGCAGTTCTTC.

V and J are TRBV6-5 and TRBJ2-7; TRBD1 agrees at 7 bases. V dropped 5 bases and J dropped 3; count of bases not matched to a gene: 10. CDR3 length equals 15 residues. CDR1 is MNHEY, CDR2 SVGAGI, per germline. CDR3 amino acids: CASSLLRQGNYEQYF. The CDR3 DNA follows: TGTGCCAGCAGTCTTTTGAGACAGGGAAACTACGAGCAGTACTTC.

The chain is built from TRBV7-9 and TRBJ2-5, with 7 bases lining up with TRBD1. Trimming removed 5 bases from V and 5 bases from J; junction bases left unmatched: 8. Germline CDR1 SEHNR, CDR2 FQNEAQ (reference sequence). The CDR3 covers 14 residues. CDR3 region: CASSKTQGEETQYF. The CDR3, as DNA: TGTGCCAGCAGCAAAACTCAGGGGGAGGAGACCCAGTACTTC.

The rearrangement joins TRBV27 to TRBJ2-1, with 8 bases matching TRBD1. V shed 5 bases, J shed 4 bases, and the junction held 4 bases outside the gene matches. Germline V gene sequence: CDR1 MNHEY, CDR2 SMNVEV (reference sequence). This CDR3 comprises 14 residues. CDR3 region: CASSARQGYNEQFF. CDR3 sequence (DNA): TGTGCCAGCAGTGCCCGACAGGGGTACAATGAGCAGTTCTTC.

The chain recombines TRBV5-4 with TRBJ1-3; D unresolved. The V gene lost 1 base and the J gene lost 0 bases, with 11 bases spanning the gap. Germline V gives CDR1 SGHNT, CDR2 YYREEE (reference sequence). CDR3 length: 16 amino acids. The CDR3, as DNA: TGTGCCAGCAGCTTGTCACAGCCGCACTCTGGAAACACCATATATTTT. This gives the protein CASSLSQPHSGNTIYF.

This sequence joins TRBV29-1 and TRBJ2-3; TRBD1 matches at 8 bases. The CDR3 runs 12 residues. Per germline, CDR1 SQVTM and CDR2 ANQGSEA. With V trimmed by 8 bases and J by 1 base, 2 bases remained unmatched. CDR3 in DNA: TGCAGCTCGGACAGGGGCACAGATACGCAGTATTTT. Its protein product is CSSDRGTDTQYF.

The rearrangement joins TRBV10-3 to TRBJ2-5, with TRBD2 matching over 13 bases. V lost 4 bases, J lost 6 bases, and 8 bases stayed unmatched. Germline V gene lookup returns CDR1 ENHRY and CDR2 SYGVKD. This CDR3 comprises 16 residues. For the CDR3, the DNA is TGTGCCATCAGTGCCGGGACTAGCGGGGAAGCTCAGACCCAGTACTTC. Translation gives CAISAGTSGEAQTQYF.

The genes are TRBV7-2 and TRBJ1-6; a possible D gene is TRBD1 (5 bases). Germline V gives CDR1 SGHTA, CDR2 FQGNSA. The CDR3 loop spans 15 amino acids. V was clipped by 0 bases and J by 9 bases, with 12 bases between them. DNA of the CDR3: TGTGCCAGCAGCTTAGCGGGAGGGGAGAGTTCACCCCTCCACTTT. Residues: CASSLAGGESSPLHF.

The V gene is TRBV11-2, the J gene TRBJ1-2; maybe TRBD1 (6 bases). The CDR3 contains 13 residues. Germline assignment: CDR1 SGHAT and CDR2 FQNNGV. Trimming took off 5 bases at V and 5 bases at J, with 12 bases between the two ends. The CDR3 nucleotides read TGTGCCAGCAGCCACCAACAGGGTTATGGCTACACCTTC. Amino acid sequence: CASSHQQGYGYTF.

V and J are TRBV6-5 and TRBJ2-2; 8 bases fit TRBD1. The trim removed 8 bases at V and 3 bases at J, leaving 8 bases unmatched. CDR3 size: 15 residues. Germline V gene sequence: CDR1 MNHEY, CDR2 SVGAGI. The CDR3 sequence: CASPGGPTDTGELFF. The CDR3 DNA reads TGTGCCAGCCCAGGGGGCCCGACGGACACCGGGGAGCTGTTTTTT.

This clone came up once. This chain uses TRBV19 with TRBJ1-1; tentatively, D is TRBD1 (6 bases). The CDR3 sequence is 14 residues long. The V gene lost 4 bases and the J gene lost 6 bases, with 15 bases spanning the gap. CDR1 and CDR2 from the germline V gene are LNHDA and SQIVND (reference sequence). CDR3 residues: CASSTTRGIAEAFF. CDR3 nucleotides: TGTGCCAGTAGTACCACCAGGGGAATCGCTGAAGCTTTCTTT.

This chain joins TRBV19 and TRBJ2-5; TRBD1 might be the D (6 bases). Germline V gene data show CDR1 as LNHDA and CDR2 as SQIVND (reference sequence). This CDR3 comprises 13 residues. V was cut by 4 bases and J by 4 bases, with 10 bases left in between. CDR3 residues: CASSKDSSETQYF. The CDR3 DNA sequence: TGTGCCAGTAGTAAGGACAGTTCAGAGACCCAGTACTTC.

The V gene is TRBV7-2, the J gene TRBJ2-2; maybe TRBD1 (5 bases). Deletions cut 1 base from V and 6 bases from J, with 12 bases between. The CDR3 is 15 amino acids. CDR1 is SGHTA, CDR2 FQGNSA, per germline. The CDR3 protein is CASSLVAGMSGELFF. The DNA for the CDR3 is TGTGCCAGCAGCTTAGTGGCAGGGATGTCCGGGGAGCTGTTTTTT.

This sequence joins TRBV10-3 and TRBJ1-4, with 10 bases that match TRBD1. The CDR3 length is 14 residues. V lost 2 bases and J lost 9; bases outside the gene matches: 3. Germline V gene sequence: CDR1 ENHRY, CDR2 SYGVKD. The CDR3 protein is CAISEGQGVQKLFF. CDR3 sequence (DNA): TGTGCCATCAGTGAGGGACAGGGGGTGCAAAAACTGTTTTTT.

The CDR3 coding sequence is TGTGCCTGGAGGCGACCTCAGGTGAACACTGAAGCTTTCTTT. As protein: CAWRRPQVNTEAFF. This chain connects TRBV30 to TRBJ1-1; D call uncertain. This CDR3 comprises 14 residues. The germline gives CDR1 GTSNPN, CDR2 SVGIG (reference sequence). Trimming removed 3 bases at V and 0 bases at J, with 11 bases between.

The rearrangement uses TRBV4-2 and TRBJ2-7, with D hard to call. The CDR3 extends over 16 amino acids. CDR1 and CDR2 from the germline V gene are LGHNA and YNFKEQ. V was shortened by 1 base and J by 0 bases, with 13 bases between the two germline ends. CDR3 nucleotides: TGTGCCAGCAGCCAAGTACGAATCGCTAACTCCTACGAGCAGTACTTC. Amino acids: CASSQVRIANSYEQYF.